This TCR beta chain was recovered during a study of cytomegalovirus exposure and HLA in healthy donors. 60 Vbeta and 13 Jbeta primers were used in PCR. Here immunoSEQ multiplex PCR was the method, and the copy in TCRdb shows in-frame clones only, minus some. Recorded for this sample: approximately 190,000 clones. Note on this clone: Its antigen is currently unknown. Germline is not matched at one junction end, which may reflect a read error.

Per the germline V gene, CDR1 is SGHNT and CDR2 is YYREEE (reference sequence). There are 15 residues in the CDR3. Whole-study results and caveats: In a later analysis, V- and J-gene trimming of beta chains associated with a DCLRE1C missense variant, replicated independently. Most of the TCR beta V segments (in an earlier analysis) were productive either about 87% or about 30% of the time.

This clonotype originated in a boy between 10 and 17 years old in good health and CMV-seronegative. Sequences were obtained from PBMCs. V gene TRBV5-4 combines with J gene TRBJ2-5; TRBD2 might be the D (7 bases). The CDR3 region has the DNA TGTGCCAGCAGCCCCGCCTGGGGGGGCCAAGAGGCCCAGTACTTC. Residues: CASSPAWGGQEAQYF.